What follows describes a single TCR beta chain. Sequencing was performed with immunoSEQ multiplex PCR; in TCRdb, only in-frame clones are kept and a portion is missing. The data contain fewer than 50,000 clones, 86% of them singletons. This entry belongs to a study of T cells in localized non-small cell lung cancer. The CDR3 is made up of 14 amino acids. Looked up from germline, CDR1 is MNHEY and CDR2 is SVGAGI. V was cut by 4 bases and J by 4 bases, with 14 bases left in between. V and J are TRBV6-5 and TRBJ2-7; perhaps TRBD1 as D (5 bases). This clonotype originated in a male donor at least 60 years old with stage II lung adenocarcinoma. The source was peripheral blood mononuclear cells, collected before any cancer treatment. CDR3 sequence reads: CASSLAGPGYEQYF. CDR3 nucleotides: TGTGCCAGCAGTTTAGCAGGGCCAGGGTACGAGCAGTACTTC.